This TCR beta chain was identified in a study of OX40 agonist ivuxolimab in advanced cancers. Study results and limitations: Determination of antigen specificity was not performed for the expanded peripheral T cells. Expanded clones were, on average, more numerous in CD8+ T cells than in CD4+.

This clone occurred a few times. The antigen is undetermined. Clones were read by immunoSEQ multiplex PCR, and TCRdb kept only the in-frame ones, dropping some. The sample holds about 38,000 clones, more than 70% seen once. With autoimmune disease history or systemic immunosuppression, patients were excluded. The sequence came from an adult with an advanced solid tumor such as melanoma, head and neck, liver or kidney cancer. Specimen: CD4+ or CD8+ T cells sorted from blood, collected in a trial of the OX40 agonist ivuxolimab.

DNA for the CDR3: TGTGCCAGCAGCCCCCAGGCTCTTAATTCACCCCTCCACTTT. Protein product: CASSPQALNSPLHF. The chain links TRBV2 to TRBJ1-6; no reliable D call. The CDR3 is 14 amino acids. Germline V gives CDR1 SNHLY, CDR2 FYNNEI. V lost 6 bases and J lost 6, with 12 bases in between.